Following are 23 T cell receptor beta chains from one sample sequenced in a study of early T cells in non-severe SARS-CoV-2 infection. TCRdb re-called the 5' RACE reads through MiXCR, storing one row per CDR3 protein. The sample includes roughly 66,000 distinct CDR3 sequences, around 9% of them seen just once. Sequences were obtained from whole blood. The receptor source for this set is an adult who was a healthcare worker with PCR-confirmed SARS-CoV-2 infection or an uninfected control (not recorded which).

This clonotype was seen many times. The chain is built from TRBV11-2 and TRBJ2-2; D possibly corresponds to TRBD1 (7 bases). Trimming took 5 bases from V and 4 from J, leaving 11 bases between them. The CDR3 runs 14 residues. CDR1 and CDR2 from the germline V gene are SGHAT and FQNNGV. For the CDR3, the DNA is TGTGCCAGCAGCCTCCAGGGGGGCACCGGGGAGCTGTTTTTT. This translates into CASSLQGGTGELFF.

V and J are TRBV6-2 or TRBV6-3 and TRBJ2-7; either TRBD1 or TRBD2 may fit D (6 bases each). Trimming pared 0 bases from V and 3 bases from J, leaving 15 bases between. The CDR3 runs to 16 residues. Germline V CDR1 and CDR2: MNHEY, SVGEGT. CDR3 in DNA: TGTGCCAGCAGTTACTCGATGTCGGAGGGGGACTACGAGCAGTACTTC. Translation: CASSYSMSEGDYEQYF.

In its sample, this clonotype was seen a few times. This chain uses TRBV6-5 with TRBJ1-5; D gene ambiguous. Per germline, CDR1 MNHEY and CDR2 SVGAGI. The V end was cut by 6 bases, the J end by 0 bases, with 12 bases between. CDR3 size: 15 residues. This CDR3 reads CASRTTPYSNQPQHF. CDR3 nucleotide sequence: TGTGCCAGCAGGACAACACCCTATAGCAATCAGCCCCAGCATTTT.

This clonotype came up a few times. The V call is TRBV20-1, the J call TRBJ2-2; D remains unclear. V dropped 4 bases and J dropped 4 bases, with 13 bases sitting between them. Germline lookup yields CDR1 DFQATT and CDR2 SNEGSKA (reference sequence). There are 14 residues in the CDR3. In DNA form, the CDR3 reads TGCAGTGCTACCCCCTTCTTAGGCACCGGGGAGCTGTTTTTT. As protein: CSATPFLGTGELFF.

The sample holds many counts of this clonotype. The chain has TRBV7-2 and TRBJ2-4; D call uncertain. Between the trimmed V and J ends, which lost 1 base and 4 bases, there was a span of 5 bases. The germline V gene has CDR1 SGHTA and CDR2 FQGNSA. This CDR3 contains 13 residues. For the CDR3, the DNA is TGTGCCAGCAGCTTAGGGAATAAAAACATTCAGTACTTC. Protein sequence: CASSLGNKNIQYF. Full variable domain (rest looked up from reference TRBV7-2 and TRBJ2-4): GAGVSQSPSNKVTEKGKDVELRCDPISGHTALYWYRQSLGQGLEFLIYFQGNSAPDKSGLPSDRFSAERTGGSVSTLTIQRTQQEDSAVYLCASSLGNKNIQYFGAGTRLSVL.

V usage is TRBV2 and J usage is TRBJ2-1, with D maybe TRBD2 (6 bases). Deletions cut 7 bases from V and 6 bases from J, with 25 bases between. Germline lookup yields CDR1 SNHLY and CDR2 FYNNEI. The CDR3 has 17 amino acids. The CDR3 protein is CASTEGKGITSSNEQFF. Written as DNA, the CDR3 is TGTGCCAGCACCGAAGGGAAGGGAATCACTAGCTCCAATGAGCAGTTCTTC.

This chain links TRBV27 with TRBJ2-1; a weak D match, TRBD2 (6 bases). Trimming took 2 bases from V and 3 from J, leaving 8 bases between them. Germline-derived CDR1 and CDR2 are MNHEY and SMNVEV (reference sequence). The CDR3 consists of 14 residues. Here the CDR3 reads CASSLAGYYNEQFF. The CDR3 region has the DNA TGTGCCAGCAGTTTAGCGGGGTACTACAATGAGCAGTTCTTC.

The sample holds many counts of this clonotype. This chain uses TRBV7-2 with TRBJ1-1, with TRBD1 matching over 7 bases. The germline CDR1 and CDR2 sequences are SGHTA and FQGNSA. This CDR3 is built from 12 residues. The trim removed 11 bases at V and 0 bases at J, leaving 3 bases unmatched. The CDR3 here is CALTGMNTEAFF. Written as DNA, the CDR3 is TGTGCCTTGACAGGGATGAACACTGAAGCTTTCTTT.

CDR3 bases: TGCGCCAGCAGCCAAATGACTAGCGGGACTCCGCAGTATTTT. It yields the protein CASSQMTSGTPQYF. The chain combines TRBV4-1 with TRBJ2-3; 11 bases align to TRBD2. The CDR3 spans 14 residues. The trim removed 2 bases at V and 10 bases at J, leaving 5 bases unmatched. Per the germline V gene, CDR1 is MGHRA and CDR2 is YSYEKL.

The CDR3 DNA follows: TGCAGCGCCGTCATCCCTAGCTCGGGGGAGCAGTACTTC. Protein product: CSAVIPSSGEQYF. The gene calls are TRBV29-1 and TRBJ2-7; D possibly corresponds to TRBD2 (5 bases). V lost 7 bases to trimming and J lost 7 bases, with 20 bases between them. The germline V gene has CDR1 SQVTM and CDR2 ANQGSEA. The CDR3 loop spans 13 amino acids.

The chain joins TRBV9 to TRBJ2-7; D not resolved. In germline, CDR1 is SGDLS, CDR2 YYNGEE. This CDR3 has 15 amino acids. Between the trimmed V and J ends, which lost 4 bases and 2 bases, there was a span of 16 bases. In DNA, the CDR3 is TGTGCCAGCAGCCCCGGAAGTGGTCGGACCTACGAGCAGTACTTC. Its translation: CASSPGSGRTYEQYF. The full variable domain, with the rest looked up from reference TRBV9 and TRBJ2-7, is DSGVTQTPKHLITATGQRVTLRCSPRSGDLSVYWYQQSLDQGLQFLIQYYNGEERAKGNILERFSAQQFPDLHSELNLSSLELGDSALYFCASSPGSGRTYEQYFGPGTRLTVT.

This clonotype has more than one count but fewer than ten. The genes are TRBV20-1 and TRBJ2-2; a possible D gene is TRBD2 (5 bases). The V gene lost 5 bases and the J gene lost 2 bases, with 6 bases spanning the gap. Germline V gene sequence: CDR1 DFQATT, CDR2 SNEGSKA (reference sequence). The CDR3 runs 12 residues. The CDR3 protein is CSALANTGELFF. The CDR3 nucleotides read TGCAGTGCTCTAGCCAACACCGGGGAGCTGTTTTTT.

This clonotype was observed many times. This chain connects TRBV29-1 to TRBJ2-1; D remains unclear. The V gene lost 6 bases and the J gene lost 0 bases, with 6 bases spanning the gap. The germline gives CDR1 SQVTM, CDR2 ANQGSEA. The CDR3 totals 12 residues. The CDR3 nucleotides read TGCAGCGTGGGCCTCTCCTACAATGAGCAGTTCTTC. It specifies CSVGLSYNEQFF.

The chain has TRBV6-2 or TRBV6-3 and TRBJ2-1, with 11 bases that match TRBD2. Germline-derived CDR1 and CDR2 are MNHEY and SVGEGT. V shed 0 bases, J shed 7 bases, and the junction held 8 bases outside the gene matches. The CDR3 contains 17 residues. The CDR3 here is CASSYSRASGRYNEQFF. The CDR3 bases are TGTGCCAGCAGTTACTCGAGGGCTAGCGGGAGGTATAATGAGCAGTTCTTC.

The V call is TRBV5-5, the J call TRBJ1-1; possible D gene TRBD1, 5 bases. Germline V gene lookup returns CDR1 SGHKS and CDR2 YYEKEE (reference sequence). The germline V and J ends were trimmed by 4 bases and 7 bases, with 20 bases remaining between them. There are 15 residues in the CDR3. For the CDR3, the DNA is TGTGCCAGCAGCCACCAGTCGGACACGGCAAATGAAGCTTTCTTT. Translating it yields CASSHQSDTANEAFF. The full variable domain, with the rest looked up from reference TRBV5-5 and TRBJ1-1, is DAGVTQSPTHLIKTRGQQVTLRCSPISGHKSVSWYQQVLGQGPQFIFQYYEKEERGRGNFPDRFSARQFPNYSSELNVNALLLGDSALYLCASSHQSDTANEAFFGQGTRLTVV.

V and J are TRBV19 and TRBJ2-2; 7 bases map to TRBD1. The germline CDR1 and CDR2 sequences are LNHDA and SQIVND (reference sequence). Unmatched junction bases numbered 6, after V lost 9 bases and J lost 2 bases. The CDR3 extends over 14 amino acids. CDR3 in amino acids: CASKDRRNTGELFF. CDR3 nucleotide sequence: TGTGCCAGCAAGGACAGGCGAAACACCGGGGAGCTGTTTTTT.

CDR3 region: CASSYGSMGQPQHF. In DNA, the CDR3 is TGTGCCAGCAGTTACGGGTCAATGGGACAGCCCCAGCATTTT. V gene TRBV6-5 combines with J gene TRBJ1-5; D is unresolved. Between the trimmed V and J ends, which lost 2 bases and 7 bases, there was a span of 12 bases. CDR1 and CDR2 from the germline V gene are MNHEY and SVGAGI. The CDR3 totals 14 residues.

The chain joins TRBV21-1 to TRBJ2-7. TRBV21-1 is marked as a pseudogene. The CDR3 consists of 14 residues. The CDR3 reads CASRGSCTPYEQYF. The CDR3 coding sequence is TGTGCCAGCAGGGGGTCGTGTACTCCCTACGAGCAGTACTTC.

This clonotype was seen more than once but under ten times. This chain joins TRBV7-2 and TRBJ2-1; 8 positions match TRBD2. The CDR3 is made up of 15 amino acids. Germline assignment: CDR1 SGHTA and CDR2 FQGNSA. J was trimmed by 9 bases and V by 1 base; bases with no gene match: 8. The CDR3 coding sequence is TGTGCCAGCAGCTTAGGGCTAGCGGGCCACGCTGAGCAGTTCTTC. Residues: CASSLGLAGHAEQFF. The full variable domain, rest sourced from reference TRBV7-2 and TRBJ2-1, is GAGVSQSPSNKVTEKGKDVELRCDPISGHTALYWYRQSLGQGLEFLIYFQGNSAPDKSGLPSDRFSAERTGGSVSTLTIQRTQQEDSAVYLCASSLGLAGHAEQFFGPGTRLTVL.

This clonotype was seen a handful of times. The rearrangement joins TRBV2 to TRBJ1-1; D not resolved. The CDR3 sequence is 13 residues long. Trimming left V 4 bases short and J 4 bases short, with 10 bases between. Germline CDR1 is SNHLY and CDR2 is FYNNEI. The CDR3: CASSGNLGTEAFF. CDR3 nucleotides: TGTGCCAGCAGTGGCAACCTGGGCACTGAAGCTTTCTTT.

The CDR3 DNA sequence: TGTGCCAGCAGCGCGAGGACGTCTCGGGAGACCCAGTACTTC. It is translated as CASSARTSRETQYF. The chain joins TRBV7-2 to TRBJ2-5; no reliable D call. This CDR3 has 14 amino acids. Per the germline V gene, CDR1 is SGHTA and CDR2 is FQGNSA. V was pared by 5 bases and J by 5 bases, with 15 bases between.

This clonotype has a count of ten or more. The chain couples TRBV5-5 to TRBJ2-7; maybe TRBD2 (5 bases). The germline V gene encodes CDR1 SGHKS and CDR2 YYEKEE (reference sequence). CDR3 length: 12 residues. The germline V and J ends were trimmed by 4 bases and 3 bases, with 8 bases remaining between them. The CDR3 spells CASSIRDYEQYF. The CDR3 nucleotides are TGTGCCAGCAGCATCCGGGACTACGAGCAGTACTTC. Drawing the rest from reference TRBV5-5 and TRBJ2-7, the complete variable domain is DAGVTQSPTHLIKTRGQQVTLRCSPISGHKSVSWYQQVLGQGPQFIFQYYEKEERGRGNFPDRFSARQFPNYSSELNVNALLLGDSALYLCASSIRDYEQYFGPGTRLTVT.

This clonotype has just a few counts. The rearrangement links TRBV4-1 to TRBJ1-4; 9 bases are a match to TRBD1. CDR3 length: 15 amino acids. Trimming cost V 4 bases and J 7 bases; bases outside gene matches: 7. The germline CDR1 and CDR2 sequences are MGHRA and YSYEKL. This CDR3 reads CASSPVGTGSEKLFF. In DNA, the CDR3 is TGCGCCAGCAGCCCAGTCGGGACAGGGAGTGAAAAACTGTTTTTT.